Below are 11 T cell receptor beta chains sequenced from a single sample in a study of glioma-infiltrating T cells after dendritic cell vaccination. Generated by immunoSEQ multiplex PCR, the TCRdb table keeps only in-frame clones and is missing some. Counted here are about 95,000 clones, approximately 87% occurring once; the ten biggest clones make up about 2.9%. This specimen consisted of blood, obtained before dendritic cell vaccination. All receptors come from a human donor with glioblastoma.

The V gene is TRBV6-5, the J gene TRBJ1-2; possibly TRBD1 for D (5 bases). The length of the CDR3 is 14 residues. V shed 2 bases and J shed 4 bases, with 11 bases lying between them. Germline V gene sequence: CDR1 MNHEY, CDR2 SVGAGI. The DNA of the CDR3 is TGTGCCAGCAGTTACAGGCAGGGTGGCTATGGCTACACCTTC. It translates to CASSYRQGGYGYTF.

The chain carries TRBV2 and TRBJ1-5; unclear D gene. Trimming took 4 bases from V and 3 from J, leaving 7 bases between them. The germline CDR1 and CDR2 sequences are SNHLY and FYNNEI. This CDR3 has 13 amino acids. The DNA of the CDR3 is TGTGCCAGCAGTGGGACTTACAATCAGCCCCAGCATTTT. This sequence encodes CASSGTYNQPQHF.

V is TRBV5-1 and J is TRBJ2-3, with TRBD2 as a possible D gene (6 bases). The germline CDR1 and CDR2 sequences are SGHRS and YFSETQ. This CDR3 is built from 18 residues. The V and J ends lost 0 bases and 0 bases respectively, with 17 bases between them. CDR3 sequence (DNA): TGCGCCAGCAGCTTGGAGGGACTTATACGTTCTAGCACAGATACGCAGTATTTT. It translates to CASSLEGLIRSSTDTQYF.

The chain recombines TRBV29-1 with TRBJ2-7, with TRBD1 matching over 10 bases. Germline CDR1 SQVTM, CDR2 ANQGSEA. The CDR3 spans 14 residues. The trim removed 6 bases at V and 6 bases at J, leaving 11 bases unmatched. The CDR3 DNA sequence: TGCAGCGTCGGCACGGGACAGGGGTCACGCGAGCAGTACTTC. This codes for CSVGTGQGSREQYF.

V is TRBV19 and J is TRBJ1-1; 10 bases are a match to TRBD1. This CDR3 is built from 15 residues. The germline V gene has CDR1 LNHDA and CDR2 SQIVND (reference sequence). The J segment lost 3 bases and the V segment lost 5 bases, leaving 6 bases of the junction unmatched. The CDR3 bases are TGTGCCAGTAGTCTTGGGACAGGGGTGGACACTGAAGCTTTCTTT. This gives the protein CASSLGTGVDTEAFF.

The chain is built from TRBV29-1 and TRBJ2-7, with 9 bases lining up with TRBD2. This CDR3 region has 15 residues. The V gene end was trimmed by 1 base and the J gene end by 2 bases; junction bases not matched to a gene: 6. Germline V gene data show CDR1 as SQVTM and CDR2 as ANQGSEA. This CDR3 reads CSVEAKSGGTYEQYF. DNA of the CDR3: TGCAGCGTTGAAGCAAAGAGCGGGGGGACCTACGAGCAGTACTTC.

The V gene is TRBV2, the J gene TRBJ2-3; 8 nucleotides line up with TRBD2. V was pared by 8 bases and J by 6 bases, with 7 bases of the junction left unmatched. CDR1 is SNHLY, CDR2 FYNNEI, per germline. The CDR3 is 13 residues long. This CDR3 reads CASGGTSRDTQYF. As DNA, the CDR3 is TGTGCCAGCGGGGGGACTAGTCGGGATACGCAGTATTTT.

The rearrangement links TRBV29-1 to TRBJ2-3; 10 bases map to TRBD2. The CDR3 is 15 amino acids. Unmatched junction bases numbered 7, after V lost 7 bases and J lost 0 bases. Germline V gene sequence: CDR1 SQVTM, CDR2 ANQGSEA. The CDR3 spells CSGRGLAESTDTQYF. CDR3 sequence (DNA): TGCAGCGGCCGAGGACTAGCGGAGAGCACAGATACGCAGTATTTT.

The chain uses TRBV7-2 and TRBJ2-1; D possibly corresponds to TRBD2 (5 bases). Germline lookup yields CDR1 SGHTA and CDR2 FQGNSA. This CDR3 region has 16 residues. V was shortened by 2 bases and J by 0 bases, with 11 bases between the two germline ends. CDR3 DNA sequence: TGTGCCAGCAGCTTATCAGCGGCGAGCTCCTACAATGAGCAGTTCTTC. Translating it yields CASSLSAASSYNEQFF.

The rearrangement joins TRBV18 to TRBJ2-1, with TRBD2 identical over 10 bases. Germline V CDR1 and CDR2: KGHSH, LQKENI. This CDR3 is 15 amino acids long. Trimming cost V 5 bases and J 7 bases; bases outside gene matches: 8. DNA of the CDR3: TGTGCCAGCTCAGTAAGTCGAGCGGGAGGGAATGAGCAGTTCTTC. Translated, it gives CASSVSRAGGNEQFF.

The V and J genes are TRBV6-5 and TRBJ1-5, with TRBD1 matching 8 bases. CDR1 is MNHEY and CDR2 is SVGAGI in the germline V gene. V shed 3 bases, J shed 5 bases, and the junction held 6 bases outside the gene matches. This CDR3 comprises 15 residues. The CDR3 region is CASSYSGGKHQPQHF. The CDR3 nucleotides are TGTGCCAGCAGTTATTCAGGGGGCAAGCATCAGCCCCAGCATTTT.